The 10 T cell receptor beta chains listed next were all sequenced from one sample in a study of T-cell memory formation after mild COVID-19. TCRdb re-called the 5' RACE reads through MiXCR, storing one row per CDR3 protein. The sample contains 400,000 to 500,000 distinct CDR3 sequences, over 15% of which appear only once. Sequences were obtained from PBMCs or a T cell subset sorted from them (not recorded which). The receptor source for this set is an adult woman who had mild COVID-19 (a few samples of this study predate the infection). Cell type and time point are not known.

The chain has TRBV5-1 and TRBJ1-1; D remains unclear. V lost 5 bases and J 4 bases, leaving 15 bases between the germline ends. The CDR3 is 14 amino acids. Germline CDR1 reads SGHRS; CDR2 reads YFSETQ. CDR3 amino acids: CASRSRTSVTEAFF. DNA for the CDR3: TGCGCCAGCAGGAGCCGGACTTCGGTCACTGAAGCTTTCTTT.

This chain connects TRBV27 to TRBJ1-6, with D uncertain. The CDR3 length is 17 residues. Germline V gene sequence: CDR1 MNHEY, CDR2 SMNVEV (reference sequence). V was clipped by 5 bases and J by 0 bases, with 14 bases between them. CDR3 amino acids: CASSLRPPSSYNSPLHF. CDR3 DNA sequence: TGTGCCAGCAGTCTTCGACCCCCGAGCTCCTATAATTCACCCCTCCACTTT.

J is TRBJ1-6 and V is TRBV7-2, with 12 bases aligning to TRBD1. Looked up from germline, CDR1 is SGHTA and CDR2 is FQGNSA. There are 16 residues in the CDR3. V dropped 0 bases and J dropped 9; count of bases not matched to a gene: 3. CDR3 bases: TGTGCCAGCAGCTTAGCCGGGACAGGGGGCTCTTCACCCCTCCACTTT. Amino acids: CASSLAGTGGSSPLHF.

This clonotype occurred a few times. The chain combines TRBV7-2 with TRBJ1-5, with D maybe TRBD1 (6 bases). CDR1 and CDR2 (germline): SGHTA, FQGNSA. The CDR3 is 17 amino acids. Trimming took 2 bases from V and 0 from J, leaving 14 bases between them. CDR3 in DNA: TGTGCCAGCAGCTTATCGACAGGACACTATAGCAATCAGCCCCAGCATTTT. This codes for CASSLSTGHYSNQPQHF.

This chain connects TRBV7-3 to TRBJ2-3; 7 positions agree with TRBD2. The CDR3 has 14 residues. V was clipped by 0 bases and J by 6 bases; unmatched bases: 3. Germline CDR1 reads SGHTA; CDR2 reads FQGTGA. The CDR3 reads CASSLTELADTQYF. The CDR3 region has the DNA TGTGCCAGCAGCTTAACGGAACTAGCGGATACGCAGTATTTT.

This clonotype occurred a few times. The chain carries TRBV5-1 and TRBJ2-7, with TRBD2 as a possible D gene (5 bases). V lost 2 bases, J lost 5 bases, and 8 bases lay in between. Germline V gene sequence: CDR1 SGHRS, CDR2 YFSETQ. CDR3 length equals 12 residues. CDR3 in DNA: TGCGCCAGCAGCTTCCGGGAAGACGAGCAGTACTTC. It is translated as CASSFREDEQYF.

At least ten counts were recorded for this clonotype. The rearrangement links TRBV12-3 or TRBV12-4 to TRBJ2-1; D tentatively reads TRBD1 or TRBD2 (5 bases each). V shed 3 bases and J shed 8 bases, with 11 bases lying between them. CDR3 length: 13 amino acids. This chain's CDR3 is CASSFFGGDEQFF. In DNA, the CDR3 is TGTGCCAGCAGTTTTTTTGGGGGAGATGAGCAGTTCTTC.

In this sample, this clonotype turned up a few times. This chain links TRBV5-1 with TRBJ2-1; D gene unclear. There are 17 residues in the CDR3. Looked up from germline, CDR1 is SGHRS and CDR2 is YFSETQ. The V and J ends lost 2 bases and 0 bases respectively, with 15 bases between them. The DNA of the CDR3 is TGCGCCAGCAGCTTCCCGGGTGCTCCCCGCTCCTACAATGAGCAGTTCTTC. As protein: CASSFPGAPRSYNEQFF.

This clonotype was counted between two and nine times. V usage is TRBV19 and J usage is TRBJ2-1; 8 bases match TRBD2. The germline CDR1 and CDR2 sequences are LNHDA and SQIVND (reference sequence). After removal of 3 bases from V and 7 bases from J, the junction contained 5 bases not matched to a gene. The CDR3 spans 14 residues. This chain's CDR3 is CASSIVSSGNEQFF. The CDR3 DNA reads TGTGCCAGTAGTATCGTTTCTAGCGGGAATGAGCAGTTCTTC.

This clonotype has more than one count but fewer than ten. One end of the junction does not line up with germline, which may come from a read error. The gene calls are TRBV7-2 and TRBJ1-2; D possibly corresponds to TRBD1 (6 bases). CDR3 size: 12 residues. The germline CDR1 and CDR2 sequences are SGHTA and FQGNSA. CDR3 bases: TGTGCCAGCAGCTTTGGCCCGCCCGGACAGTCCTTC. Protein product: CASSFGPPGQSF.